This is a list of T cell receptor beta chains from one sample in a study of control samples from healthy donors and cancer patients. The table came from immunoSEQ multiplex PCR; TCRdb's copy has only in-frame clones and leaves some out. Among 150,000 to 200,000 clones listed, nearly 90% were seen once. The source material was blood. Receptors were obtained from a woman aged 45-65 years in good health. The CDR3 runs from the conserved cysteine through the conserved F or W. A D gene is named only where the DNA matches it firmly. The size field is filled for only some rows; it gives once, few, many or a size class.

size,V,J,D,CDR3,DNA
.,TRBV24-1,TRBJ2-1,.,CATSDLPGRRPGEQFF,TGTGCCACCAGTGATTTGCCCGGTAGACGACCCGGTGAGCAGTTCTTC
.,TRBV12-5,TRBJ1-6,.,CASGLTRDPRPSYNSPLHF,TGTGCTAGTGGTTTGACCCGGGACCCTAGACCCTCCTATAATTCACCCCTCCACTTT
.,TRBV19,TRBJ2-1,TRBD1,CASSTGQTYNEQFF,TGTGCCAGTAGTACGGGACAGACATACAATGAGCAGTTCTTC
few,TRBV5-1,TRBJ2-3,TRBD1,CASSFIGGETDTQYF,TGCGCCAGCAGCTTCATAGGGGGCGAGACAGATACGCAGTATTTT
.,TRBV7-3,TRBJ2-1,.,CASSQRDYNEQFF,TGTGCCAGCAGCCAACGGGACTACAATGAGCAGTTCTTC
.,TRBV7-2,TRBJ2-7,TRBD2,CASSLERGGIAEQYF,TGTGCCAGCAGCTTAGAGCGGGGAGGAATAGCCGAGCAGTACTTC
.,TRBV12-3/TRBV12-4,TRBJ1-2,.,CASSSRGNYGYTF,TGTGCCAGCAGTTCGCGGGGAAACTATGGCTACACCTTC
.,TRBV3-1/TRBV3-2,TRBJ2-1,TRBD2,CASSRLLAGGANEQFF,TGTGCCAGCAGCCGACTCTTAGCGGGAGGGGCCAATGAGCAGTTCTTC
once,TRBV6-5,TRBJ1-6,.,CASRADEPYNSPLHF,TGTGCCAGCAGGGCCGACGAACCCTATAATTCACCCCTCCACTTT
.,TRBV7-2,TRBJ1-2,.,CASSLGIDPFNYGYTF,TGTGCCAGCAGCTTGGGAATAGACCCCTTCAACTATGGCTACACCTTC
few,TRBV27,TRBJ2-3,TRBD1,CASRVGTARGGTQYF,TGTGCCAGCAGGGTGGGGACAGCTCGAGGGGGTACGCAGTATTTT
.,TRBV5-1,TRBJ1-6,TRBD1,CASSDGQVNSPLHF,TGCGCCAGCAGCGATGGACAGGTTAATTCACCCCTCCACTTT
.,TRBV9,TRBJ2-3,TRBD1,CASSVGATGVADTQYF,TGTGCCAGCAGCGTAGGAGCGACAGGGGTGGCAGATACGCAGTATTTT
.,TRBV5-1,TRBJ1-4,.,CASRSGKEGEKLFF,TGCGCCAGTCGCTCAGGGAAAGAGGGTGAAAAACTGTTTTTT
.,TRBV30,TRBJ1-4,TRBD1,CAWSDRRTGGGWEKLFF,TGTGCCTGGAGTGATCGCCGGACAGGGGGCGGTTGGGAAAAACTGTTTTTT
.,TRBV5-1,TRBJ1-3,.,CASSLQGSGNTIYF,TGCGCCAGCAGCTTACAGGGATCTGGAAACACCATATATTTT
.,TRBV7-7,TRBJ2-1,TRBD2,CASSRGTSGGYNEQFF,TGTGCCAGCAGCCGGGGGACTAGCGGGGGGTACAATGAGCAGTTCTTC
few,TRBV6-2/TRBV6-3,TRBJ1-2,TRBD1,CASSYPGQDYGYTF,TGTGCCAGCAGTTATCCCGGACAGGATTATGGCTACACCTTC
.,TRBV27,TRBJ1-5,.,CASSLSGLNQPQHF,TGTGCCAGCAGTTTATCGGGGCTCAATCAGCCCCAGCATTTT
.,TRBV5-6,TRBJ1-6,.,CASSRVGPRGSPLHF,TGTGCCAGCAGCCGCGTGGGGCCCAGAGGATCACCCCTCCACTTT
.,TRBV23-1,TRBJ2-5,TRBD2,CASPSGHQETQYF,TGCGCCAGCCCTAGCGGCCACCAAGAGACCCAGTACTTC
.,TRBV5-1,TRBJ1-5,.,CASSLTGSEQPQHF,TGCGCCAGCAGCCTCACAGGGTCAGAACAGCCCCAGCATTTT
.,TRBV5-1,TRBJ1-4,.,CASSLSWGVNEKLFF,TGCGCCAGCAGCTTGTCGTGGGGCGTTAATGAAAAACTGTTTTTT
.,TRBV19,TRBJ1-2,TRBD1,CASSFTDRGLYGYTF,TGTGCCAGTAGTTTTACGGACAGGGGACTCTATGGCTACACCTTC
.,TRBV25-1,TRBJ2-7,TRBD1,CASSQTGIPFYEQYF,TGTGCCAGCAGTCAGACAGGGATTCCGTTCTACGAGCAGTACTTC
.,TRBV28,TRBJ2-5,TRBD2,CASSSSGTSGGYQETQYF,TGTGCCAGCAGTTCTTCTGGGACTAGCGGGGGGTACCAAGAGACCCAGTACTTC
.,TRBV6-6,TRBJ1-1,.,CASSLDTEAFF,TGTGCCAGCAGTTTGGACACTGAAGCTTTCTTT
.,TRBV7-8,TRBJ1-1,.,CASSFVGTEAFF,TGTGCCAGCAGCTTTGTCGGGACTGAAGCTTTCTTT
.,TRBV19,TRBJ2-7,.,CASSITGNEQYF,TGTGCCAGTAGCATCACAGGGAACGAGCAGTACTTC
.,TRBV4-3,TRBJ2-1,.,CASSRTGTAYNEQFF,TGCGCCAGCAGCCGAACCGGGACTGCATACAATGAGCAGTTCTTC
.,TRBV4-2,TRBJ2-1,TRBD2,CASSQGTSVYNEQFF,TGTGCCAGCAGCCAAGGGACTAGCGTCTACAATGAGCAGTTCTTC
.,TRBV6-2/TRBV6-3,TRBJ2-7,.,CASSYNVEQYF,TGTGCCAGCAGTTACAATGTCGAGCAGTACTTC
.,TRBV28,TRBJ1-2,TRBD1,CASSPGGGNYGYTF,TGTGCCAGCAGTCCAGGGGGGGGCAACTATGGCTACACCTTC
few,TRBV6-1,TRBJ1-5,.,CASSEPGHQPQHF,TGTGCCAGCAGTGAACCCGGGCACCAGCCCCAGCATTTT
.,TRBV7-9,TRBJ1-5,.,CASSLSGGDNQPQHF,TGTGCCAGCAGCTTATCAGGAGGGGATAATCAGCCCCAGCATTTT
once,TRBV6-5,TRBJ1-2,.,CASTEGAYYGYTF,TGTGCCAGCACCGAAGGGGCCTACTATGGCTACACCTTC
.,TRBV7-9,TRBJ2-5,TRBD2,CASSPRGGRETQYF,TGTGCCAGCAGCCCTCGGGGGGGCCGGGAGACCCAGTACTTC
few,TRBV4-2,TRBJ2-7,.,CASSQDPSNSYEQYF,TGTGCCAGCAGCCAAGATCCCAGCAACTCCTACGAGCAGTACTTC
.,TRBV15,TRBJ2-1,TRBD2,CATSTDPRTSGRNEQFF,TGTGCCACCAGCACAGACCCGCGGACTAGCGGGAGAAATGAGCAGTTCTTC
.,TRBV30,TRBJ2-5,.,CAWSAYSVMRETQYF,TGTGCCTGGAGTGCTTATTCAGTGATGAGGGAGACCCAGTACTTC
.,TRBV7-2,TRBJ2-1,TRBD1,CASTQKDRGEQFF,TGTGCCAGCACCCAAAAGGACAGGGGCGAGCAGTTCTTC
.,TRBV7-7,TRBJ2-1,TRBD2,CASSLSGGNEQFF,TGTGCCAGCAGCCTGAGCGGGGGAAATGAGCAGTTCTTC
.,TRBV2,TRBJ1-6,.,CASSERTVYNSPLHF,TGTGCCAGCAGTGAGAGGACAGTCTATAATTCACCCCTCCACTTT
.,TRBV6-5,TRBJ1-2,TRBD1,CASSETGGGYTF,TGTGCCAGCTCAGAGACAGGGGGCGGCTACACCTTC
few,TRBV4-2,TRBJ1-5,.,CASSQDGGVGGPQHF,TGTGCCAGCAGCCAAGACGGCGGGGTAGGGGGGCCCCAGCATTTT
.,TRBV28,TRBJ1-5,.,CASSFGRQPQHF,TGTGCCAGCAGTTTTGGGAGACAGCCCCAGCATTTT
.,TRBV21-1,TRBJ2-4,.,CASSKAGSAKNIQYF,TGTGCCAGCAGCAAAGCAGGTTCGGCCAAAAACATTCAGTACTTC
.,TRBV10-3,TRBJ1-1,TRBD1,CAIRLQGAGNTEAFF,TGTGCCATCAGGCTTCAGGGGGCAGGGAACACTGAAGCTTTCTTT
once,TRBV4-1,TRBJ1-6,.,CASSLSQAVHSPLHF,TGCGCCAGCAGCCTAAGTCAGGCGGTCCATTCACCCCTCCACTTT
.,TRBV27,TRBJ2-7,.,CASSSLRDTISYEQYF,TGTGCCAGCAGTTCCCTCCGGGACACTATTTCCTACGAGCAGTACTTC
once,TRBV4-3,TRBJ1-1,TRBD1,CASSRQGGTEAFF,TGCGCCAGCAGCCGACAGGGTGGCACTGAAGCTTTCTTT
.,TRBV30,TRBJ1-1,TRBD1,CASVDRGRTTEAFF,TGTGCCAGCGTGGACAGGGGGCGGACCACTGAAGCTTTCTTT
.,TRBV3-1/TRBV3-2,TRBJ1-1,TRBD1,CASSVHRGVGEAFF,TGTGCCAGCAGCGTCCACAGGGGGGTAGGTGAAGCTTTCTTT
.,TRBV30,TRBJ1-5,.,CAWSARNSNQPQHF,TGTGCCTGGAGTGCCCGGAATAGCAATCAGCCCCAGCATTTT
.,TRBV27,TRBJ1-1,.,CASSLFFGVDITEAFF,TGTGCCAGCAGTTTATTCTTCGGGGTCGACATCACTGAAGCTTTCTTT
.,TRBV28,TRBJ2-1,TRBD2,CASSPGGYNEQFF,TGTGCCAGCAGCCCCGGGGGGTACAATGAGCAGTTCTTC
.,TRBV19,TRBJ1-2,TRBD1,CASSTYRQGFDYGYTF,TGTGCCAGTAGTACCTACAGACAGGGTTTTGACTATGGCTACACCTTC